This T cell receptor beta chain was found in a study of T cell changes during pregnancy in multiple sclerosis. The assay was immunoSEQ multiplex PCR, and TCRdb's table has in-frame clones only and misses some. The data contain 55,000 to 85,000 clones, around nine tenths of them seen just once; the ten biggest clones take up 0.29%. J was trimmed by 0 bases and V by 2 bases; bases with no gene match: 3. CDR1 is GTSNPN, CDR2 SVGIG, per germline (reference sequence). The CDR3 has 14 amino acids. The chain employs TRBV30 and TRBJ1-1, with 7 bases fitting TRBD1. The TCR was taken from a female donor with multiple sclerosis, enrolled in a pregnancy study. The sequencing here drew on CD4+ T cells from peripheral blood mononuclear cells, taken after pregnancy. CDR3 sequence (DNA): TGTGCCTGGAGTCCCGGGACAGTGAACACTGAAGCTTTCTTT. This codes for CAWSPGTVNTEAFF.